These 25 T cell receptor beta chains were all obtained from the same sample, sequenced in a study of OX40 agonist ivuxolimab in advanced cancers. TCRdb's copy holds only in-frame clones and misses some; the assay was immunoSEQ multiplex PCR. This sample carries approximately 68,000 clones, just over 85% of them seen once, and the ten largest clones take about 0.9%. The source was CD4+ or CD8+ T cells sorted from blood, collected in a trial of the OX40 agonist ivuxolimab. These receptors all stem from an adult with an advanced solid tumor such as melanoma, head and neck, liver or kidney cancer.

This chain joins TRBV28 and TRBJ2-1; D is uncertain. Germline values: CDR1 MDHEN, CDR2 SYDVKM. Trimming took off 5 bases at V and 6 bases at J, with 14 bases between the two ends. The length of the CDR3 is 14 residues. The DNA for the CDR3 is TGTGCCAGCAGTCCCCGAAGGGTCGTCAATGAGCAGTTCTTC. Translated: CASSPRRVVNEQFF.

The V gene is TRBV2, the J gene TRBJ2-2, with 9 bases identical to TRBD1. The V gene's germline CDR1 is SNHLY and CDR2 FYNNEI. The CDR3 contains 14 residues. With 6 bases clipped from V and 6 bases from J, the junction kept 5 bases outside the gene matches. The CDR3, as DNA: TGTGCCAGCAGCCGGGACAGGGATTCCGGGGAGCTGTTTTTT. This translates into CASSRDRDSGELFF.

Regarding this clone: The junction does not match germline at one end; this may be a read error. V and J are TRBV30 and TRBJ1-3; D unclear. Germline V gene lookup returns CDR1 GTSNPN and CDR2 SVGIG (reference sequence). This CDR3 has 14 residues. In DNA, the CDR3 is TGTGCCTGGAGTGCCGGATACTCTGGAAGCACCATATATTTT. Protein sequence: CAWSAGYSGSTIYF.

The chain recombines TRBV10-3 with TRBJ2-2; 7 bases match TRBD1. V lost 6 bases to trimming and J lost 9 bases; unmatched junction nucleotides: 1. The germline V gene encodes CDR1 ENHRY and CDR2 SYGVKD. The CDR3 is 11 amino acids. The CDR3 sequence is CAIRQGWELFF. The CDR3 bases are TGTGCCATCAGACAGGGGTGGGAGCTGTTTTTT.

This chain uses TRBV10-3 with TRBJ2-2; either TRBD1 or TRBD2 may fit D (5 bases each). The germline gives CDR1 ENHRY, CDR2 SYGVKD. This CDR3 spans 20 amino acids. The V end lost 3 bases, the J end lost 8 bases, and 31 bases lay between the germline ends. The CDR3: CAISEDLGLKRGATPGELFF. CDR3 nucleotides: TGTGCCATCAGTGAAGACCTCGGACTGAAAAGGGGAGCGACACCGGGGGAGCTGTTTTTT.

CDR3 nucleotides: TGTGCCAGCAGTCCTGGGACAGGGGGCGAGACTGAAGCTTTCTTT. Protein product: CASSPGTGGETEAFF. This chain connects TRBV6-5 to TRBJ1-1, with 12 bases that match TRBD1. The CDR3 is made up of 15 amino acids. CDR1 is MNHEY, CDR2 SVGAGI, per germline. Trimming cost V 5 bases and J 5 bases; bases outside gene matches: 6.

The chain couples TRBV6-4 to TRBJ2-1; 14 bases fit TRBD2. With V trimmed by 3 bases and J by 10 bases, 5 bases remained unmatched. Germline V CDR1 and CDR2: MRHNA, SNTAGT. The CDR3 covers 15 residues. For the CDR3, the DNA is TGTGCCAGCAGTGAGACTAGCGGGGGGGCCGGAGAGCAGTTCTTC. Its translation is CASSETSGGAGEQFF.

The gene calls are TRBV7-8 and TRBJ2-7; D might be TRBD2 (8 bases). This CDR3 region has 18 residues. The V and J ends lost 5 bases and 4 bases respectively, with 27 bases between them. From germline, CDR1 is SGHVS and CDR2 FQNEAQ. The CDR3 DNA is TGTGCCAGCAGCACCCAGGGGGTATACACTAGCGGAGCTTACGAGCAGTACTTC. Residues: CASSTQGVYTSGAYEQYF.

The chain employs TRBV2 and TRBJ2-7, with 7 bases identical to TRBD1. Trimming took 11 bases from V and 4 from J; bases not matched to a gene: 14. This CDR3 has 14 residues. From germline, CDR1 is SNHLY and CDR2 FYNNEI. Here the CDR3 DNA reads TGTGCCGGCTCACCGGGACAGACGTTTTACGAGCAGTACTTC. It is translated as CAGSPGQTFYEQYF.

The CDR3 nucleotides read TGTGCCAGCAGTTACTCGATGGGGTACGAGCAGTACTTC. This translates into CASSYSMGYEQYF. The rearrangement joins TRBV6-6 to TRBJ2-7, with D unresolved. Germline V gene sequence: CDR1 MNHNY, CDR2 SVGAGI (reference sequence). The CDR3 totals 13 residues. V gave up 0 bases and J gave up 4 bases, with 7 bases separating them.

This clone was observed a single time. The genes are TRBV6-6 and TRBJ2-3; possible D gene TRBD1, 6 bases. Germline CDR1 and CDR2: MNHNY and SVGAGI (reference sequence). With 5 bases removed from V and 0 bases from J, the gap between germline ends came to 15 bases. The CDR3 sequence is 16 residues long. The CDR3 DNA reads TGTGCCAGCAGTCCCGGACAGAGCATTAGCACAGATACGCAGTATTTT. It is translated as CASSPGQSISTDTQYF.

The CDR3 reads CASTAVNSNQPQHF. Written as DNA, the CDR3 is TGTGCCAGCACGGCAGTGAATAGCAATCAGCCCCAGCATTTT. The rearrangement links TRBV6-5 to TRBJ1-5; D not resolved. The germline V gene encodes CDR1 MNHEY and CDR2 SVGAGI. This CDR3 is 14 amino acids long. The V and J ends lost 7 bases and 0 bases respectively, with 10 bases between them.

The chain has TRBV5-1 and TRBJ2-2, with D possibly matching TRBD2 (5 bases). Germline lookup yields CDR1 SGHRS and CDR2 YFSETQ. Trimming pared 4 bases from V and 4 bases from J, leaving 11 bases between. This CDR3 is 14 amino acids long. CDR3 region: CASSETRGTGELFF. The DNA for the CDR3 is TGCGCCAGCAGCGAGACCCGGGGCACCGGGGAGCTGTTTTTT.

The chain uses TRBV5-1 and TRBJ2-3, with TRBD2 matching over 12 bases. CDR1 is SGHRS and CDR2 is YFSETQ in the germline V gene. V shed 7 bases, J shed 6 bases, and the junction held 12 bases outside the gene matches. The CDR3 totals 16 residues. CDR3 sequence: CASLGTTSGSLDTQYF. The CDR3 coding sequence is TGCGCCAGCCTGGGCACGACTAGCGGGAGTCTTGATACGCAGTATTTT.

The CDR3 loop reads CASSSRTGGSTDTQYF. The CDR3 nucleotides are TGCGCCAGCAGCTCCCGGACAGGGGGAAGCACAGATACGCAGTATTTT. The J gene is TRBJ2-3, the V gene TRBV5-1; 10 nucleotides align to TRBD1. With V trimmed by 3 bases and J by 0 bases, 4 bases remained unmatched. The CDR3 consists of 16 residues. CDR1 and CDR2 from the germline V gene are SGHRS and YFSETQ. Based on the CDR3 plus reference TRBV5-1 and TRBJ2-3, the full variable domain is KAGVTQTPRYLIKTRGQQVTLSCSPISGHRSVSWYQQTPGQGLQFLFEYFSETQRNKGNFPGRFSGRQFSNSRSEMNVSTLELGDSALYLCASSSRTGGSTDTQYFGPGTRLTVL.

The rearrangement links TRBV28 to TRBJ2-5; 7 positions match TRBD1. Matching the DNA end better, TRBJ2-7 makes the J call doubtful. The CDR3 has 15 residues. Germline CDR1 reads MDHEN; CDR2 reads SYDVKM. The CDR3 here is CASRSNRGLRNEQYF. The CDR3 DNA follows: TGTGCCAGCAGGTCTAACAGGGGATTAAGGAACGAGCAGTACTTC.

V is TRBV28 and J is TRBJ1-1; TRBD1 aligns across 7 bases. CDR1 and CDR2 (germline): MDHEN, SYDVKM. J lost 5 bases, V lost 7 bases, and 7 bases had no gene match. The CDR3 covers 13 residues. The CDR3, as DNA: TGTGCCAGCACCAGGACAGGAGGGACTGAAGCTTTCTTT. Translation: CASTRTGGTEAFF.

This chain joins TRBV2 and TRBJ2-1; 7 bases map to TRBD2. CDR1 and CDR2 from the germline V gene are SNHLY and FYNNEI. The V segment lost 4 bases and the J segment 0 bases; nucleotides outside the gene matches: 21. The CDR3 totals 21 residues. The CDR3 reads CASSVESRPATLAFSYNEQFF. DNA for the CDR3: TGTGCCAGCAGTGTAGAATCCCGGCCTGCAACACTAGCGTTCTCCTACAATGAGCAGTTCTTC.

J is TRBJ1-5 and V is TRBV28; possibly TRBD1 for D (6 bases). The germline V gene encodes CDR1 MDHEN and CDR2 SYDVKM. Trimming took off 4 bases at V and 5 bases at J, with 9 bases between the two ends. The CDR3 extends over 13 amino acids. DNA of the CDR3: TGTGCCAGCAGTTGGGCAGGGGATCAGCCCCAGCATTTT. Amino acid sequence: CASSWAGDQPQHF.

J is TRBJ2-1 and V is TRBV6-1; 7 bases match TRBD1. There are 14 residues in the CDR3. J gave up 6 bases and V 6 bases, and 8 bases lay outside the gene matches. Germline V gene data show CDR1 as MNHNS and CDR2 as SASEGT. For the CDR3, the DNA is TGTGCCAGCAGCTCGGGACAGACCCTCAATGAGCAGTTCTTC. This sequence encodes CASSSGQTLNEQFF.

V and J are TRBV20-1 and TRBJ1-1; TRBD1 is a possible D gene (5 bases). The germline CDR1 and CDR2 sequences are DFQATT and SNEGSKA (reference sequence). CDR3 size: 11 residues. The V end was cut by 4 bases, the J end by 10 bases, with 13 bases between. The CDR3 nucleotides are TGCAGTGCTATGGGGGGGGGACTAGCTTTCTTT. Amino acids: CSAMGGGLAFF.

CDR3 sequence (DNA): TGTGCCAGCAGTACCCCAGGGGAGGGGGACACTGAAGCTTTCTTT. It codes for CASSTPGEGDTEAFF. The V call is TRBV28, the J call TRBJ1-1; D is possibly TRBD1 (6 bases). Looked up from germline, CDR1 is MDHEN and CDR2 is SYDVKM. The V and J ends lost 5 bases and 3 bases respectively, with 16 bases between them. This CDR3 is built from 15 residues.

J is TRBJ1-1 and V is TRBV19; D unclear. The V end lost 4 bases, the J end lost 5 bases, and 14 bases lay between the germline ends. This CDR3 has 14 amino acids. The germline gives CDR1 LNHDA, CDR2 SQIVND (reference sequence). Written as DNA, the CDR3 is TGTGCCAGTAGTAGGGAAGGGCTTGGGACTGAAGCTTTCTTT. Encoded protein: CASSREGLGTEAFF. Full variable domain (missing parts from reference TRBV19 and TRBJ1-1): DGGITQSPKYLFRKEGQNVTLSCEQNLNHDAMYWYRQDPGQGLRLIYYSQIVNDFQKGDIAEGYSVSREKKESFPLTVTSAQKNPTAFYLCASSREGLGTEAFFGQGTRLTVV.

The chain carries TRBV7-2 and TRBJ2-7; 10 nucleotides align to TRBD1. The germline CDR1 and CDR2 sequences are SGHTA and FQGNSA. This CDR3 contains 15 residues. V shed 5 bases and J 3 bases; nucleotides not matched to a gene: 7. The CDR3 sequence: CASSPRTGGDYEQYF. The CDR3 DNA reads TGTGCCAGCAGCCCCCGGACAGGGGGGGACTACGAGCAGTACTTC.

The rearrangement uses TRBV9 and TRBJ1-4; 9 positions agree with TRBD1. Germline CDR1 reads SGDLS; CDR2 reads YYNGEE. With 4 bases clipped from V and 4 bases from J, the junction kept 5 bases outside the gene matches. This CDR3 comprises 15 residues. This chain's CDR3 is CASSTRQGVNEKLFF. CDR3 DNA sequence: TGTGCCAGCAGCACCCGACAGGGGGTTAATGAAAAACTGTTTTTT.